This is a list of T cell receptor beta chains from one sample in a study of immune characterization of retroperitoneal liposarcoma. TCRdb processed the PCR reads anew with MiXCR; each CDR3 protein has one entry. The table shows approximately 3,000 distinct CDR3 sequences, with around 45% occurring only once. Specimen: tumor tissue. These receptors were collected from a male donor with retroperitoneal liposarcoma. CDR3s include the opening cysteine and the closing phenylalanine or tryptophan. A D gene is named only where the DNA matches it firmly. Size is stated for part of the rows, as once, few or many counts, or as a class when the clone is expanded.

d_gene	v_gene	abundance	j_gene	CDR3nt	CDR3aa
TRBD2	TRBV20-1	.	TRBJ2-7	TGCAGTGCTAAAACTAGCGGGGCCACCTACGAGCAGTACTTC	CSAKTSGATYEQYF
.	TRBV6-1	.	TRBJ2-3	TGTGCCAGCAGCTTAGGGCTCCCCTCAGATACGCAGTATTTT	CASSLGLPSDTQYF
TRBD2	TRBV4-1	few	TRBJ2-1	TGCGCCAGCAGTCCTCTAGCGGGAACCTCCTACAATGAGCAGTTCTTC	CASSPLAGTSYNEQFF
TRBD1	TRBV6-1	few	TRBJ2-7	TGTGCCAGCAGTCCCCTACTTCGACAGGGTGGGCAGTACTTC	CASSPLLRQGGQYF
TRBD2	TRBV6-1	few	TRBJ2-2	TGTGCCAGTATAAGACTAGCGGGAGGCGGCGGGGAGCTGTTTTTT	CASIRLAGGGGELFF
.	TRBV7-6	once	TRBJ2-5	TGTGCCAGCAGCTTCGGGATGGTTCCTCTCTTC	CASSFGMVPLF
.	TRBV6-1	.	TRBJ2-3	TGTGCCAGCAGTTTATCCGGGACAGGGTTAGCGGGAGGCGGGACGCAGTATTTT	CASSLSGTGLAGGGTQYF
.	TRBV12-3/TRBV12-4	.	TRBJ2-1	TGTGCCAGCAAGAGAGGTCCTCTCAATGAGCAGTTCTTC	CASKRGPLNEQFF
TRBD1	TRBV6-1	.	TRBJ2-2	TGTGCCAGCAGTTACGAGGGGGCGGACACCGGGGAGCTGTTTTTT	CASSYEGADTGELFF
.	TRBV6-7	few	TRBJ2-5	TGTGCCAGCAGTTACAAACGGACAGACAAGAGGACCCAGTACTTC	CASSYKRTDKRTQYF
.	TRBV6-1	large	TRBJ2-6	TGTGCCAGCAGAAGGTCTGGGGCCAACGTCCTGACTTTC	CASRRSGANVLTF
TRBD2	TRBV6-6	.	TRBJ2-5	TGTGCCAGCAGTTACGGAACTAGCGGAAACCAAGAGACCCAGTACTTC	CASSYGTSGNQETQYF
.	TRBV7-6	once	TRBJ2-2	TGTGCCAGCAGCTTCGCCTCAGGGATCGCCGGGGAGCTGTTTTTT	CASSFASGIAGELFF
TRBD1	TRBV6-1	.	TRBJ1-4	TGTACCAGTAGCTCCAGGGGGACAGGGCTGGAAAAACTGTTTTTT	CTSSSRGTGLEKLFF
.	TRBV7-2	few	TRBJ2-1	TGTGCCAGCAACCTGCTCAGCTCCCAAGAGACCCAGTTCTTC	CASNLLSSQETQFF
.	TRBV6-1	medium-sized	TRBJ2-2	TGTGCCAGCAGTGAATCACAGGCTACCGGGGAGCTGTTTTTT	CASSESQATGELFF
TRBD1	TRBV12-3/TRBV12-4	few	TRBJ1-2	TGTGCCAGCAGTTTGGACAGGGTAAAAGGCTACACCTTC	CASSLDRVKGYTF
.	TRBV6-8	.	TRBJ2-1	TGTGCCAGCAGCTTTAGCGGTAACTACAATGAGCAGTTCTTC	CASSFSGNYNEQFF